This T cell receptor (beta chain) was recovered during a study of control samples from healthy donors and cancer patients. Germline V gene lookup returns CDR1 SGHTA and CDR2 FQGNSA. The CDR3 consists of 15 residues. J lost 4 bases, V lost 0 bases, and 0 bases had no gene match. This clone showed up just once. The sample contains more than one DNA sequence encoding this CDR3. Measured with immunoSEQ multiplex PCR; TCRdb has only the in-frame clones, and not every one. The data show about 180,000 clones, 85% to 95% seen once. The sequencing input was blood. The sequence came from a man aged 25-40 years in good health. The genes are TRBV7-2 and TRBJ2-1; 10 nucleotides agree with TRBD2. CDR3 nucleotide sequence: TGTGCCAGCAGCTTAGCAGCGGGGGGGTACAATGAGCAGTTCTTC. Protein: CASSLAAGGYNEQFF.